This TCR beta chain came from a study of PD-1 blockade in mismatch repair-deficient tumors. All patients were mismatch repair deficient, assessed by either PCR or immunohistochemistry. A few pembrolizumab responders had their TCRs sequenced. This clone occurred once. Assay: immunoSEQ multiplex PCR; the TCRdb copy retains only in-frame clones and omits some. The table has around 120,000 clones, about 85% seen once. From germline, CDR1 is SNHLY and CDR2 FYNNEI. The CDR3 totals 15 residues. Trimming took off 7 bases at V and 1 base at J, with 13 bases between the two ends. The chain combines TRBV2 with TRBJ2-2; perhaps TRBD2 as D (6 bases). The TCR comes from an adult with mismatch repair-deficient cancer. The source material was peripheral blood, sampled 44 weeks after starting pembrolizumab. The CDR3: CASTPSGRNTGELFF. CDR3 bases: TGTGCCAGCACCCCATCCGGGAGGAACACCGGGGAGCTGTTTTTT.